Below, 21 T cell receptor beta chains from the same sample are listed, as sequenced in a study of T-cell reconstitution after alpha-beta-depleted transplantation in children. Unique molecular identifiers were incorporated into the prepared TCRbeta library. TCRdb called the PCR reads again in MiXCR, with one record for every CDR3 protein. The sample contains roughly 200,000 distinct CDR3 sequences, around 9.2% of which appear only once. The input for sequencing was PBMCs, mostly from graft donor cells, taken 360 days after TCRalphabeta/CD19-depleted stem cell transplant. Source of these receptors: a male patient under 10 years old who had a stem cell transplant for acute myeloid leukemia, so the T cells may come from the graft donor.

This clonotype has a count of ten or more. This CDR3 reads CSARRLNTEAFF. CDR3 nucleotides: TGCAGCGCTAGACGGTTGAACACTGAAGCTTTCTTT. The chain uses TRBV29-1 and TRBJ1-1; D remains ambiguous. CDR3 length: 12 residues. CDR1 is SQVTM and CDR2 is ANQGSEA in the germline V gene. Trimming removed 7 bases at V and 0 bases at J, with 9 bases between.

This clonotype appeared many times. This rearrangement joins TRBV9 to TRBJ2-7; no clear D gene. V was pared by 0 bases and J by 0 bases, with 4 bases between. This CDR3 has 13 amino acids. CDR1 is SGDLS and CDR2 is YYNGEE in the germline V gene. Written as DNA, the CDR3 is TGTGCCAGCAGCGTAGGCTACTCCTACGAGCAGTACTTC. Its protein is CASSVGYSYEQYF.

In its sample, this clonotype was seen many times. V is TRBV7-9 and J is TRBJ1-5; D not certain. Germline CDR1 is SEHNR and CDR2 is FQNEAQ (reference sequence). V dropped 7 bases and J dropped 4 bases, with 11 bases sitting between them. The CDR3 is 13 residues long. CDR3 sequence: CASTLDRNQPQHF. CDR3 DNA: TGTGCCAGCACTTTGGATAGGAATCAGCCCCAGCATTTT.

This clonotype was detected only a few times. This chain connects TRBV12-3 or TRBV12-4 to TRBJ2-5; the D is unclear. The length of the CDR3 is 14 residues. The ends were cut back, 6 bases at V and 1 base at J, with 12 bases in the middle. CDR3 loop: CASSLVRVQETQYF. The CDR3 DNA follows: TGTGCCAGCAGCCTTGTAAGGGTCCAAGAGACCCAGTACTTC.

This clonotype was found a few times. V gene TRBV6-5 combines with J gene TRBJ1-4, with D tentatively TRBD1 (6 bases). V lost 0 bases and J lost 8, with 13 bases in between. Germline V gene lookup returns CDR1 MNHEY and CDR2 SVGAGI. CDR3 length equals 15 residues. CDR3 DNA sequence: TGTGCCAGCAGTTACTCGATTACCGGGGGCGAAAAACTGTTTTTT. It yields the protein CASSYSITGGEKLFF.

In this sample, this clonotype turned up many times. The chain couples TRBV20-1 to TRBJ2-4; D is ambiguous. The V end was cut by 5 bases, the J end by 0 bases, with 8 bases between. The germline gives CDR1 DFQATT, CDR2 SNEGSKA (reference sequence). The CDR3 is 13 residues long. The CDR3 sequence is CSALGLAKNIQYF. The CDR3 DNA follows: TGCAGTGCTTTGGGGTTAGCCAAAAACATTCAGTACTTC.

A few counts support this clonotype. This chain uses TRBV20-1 with TRBJ2-5, with D possibly being TRBD2 (5 bases). The CDR3 extends over 12 amino acids. V was clipped by 0 bases and J by 8 bases, with 10 bases between them. Germline V gene data show CDR1 as DFQATT and CDR2 as SNEGSKA (reference sequence). The DNA of the CDR3 is TGCAGTGCTAGAGATCTCCTAGCCACCCAGTACTTC. This encodes CSARDLLATQYF.

The V gene is TRBV7-7, the J gene TRBJ2-7; 7 bases align to TRBD2. The CDR3 extends over 17 amino acids. Germline V gene sequence: CDR1 SSHAT, CDR2 FNYEAQ (reference sequence). CDR3 sequence (DNA): TGTGCTAGCAGCTTAGCGGGTGGCAGATGGAGCTCCTACGAGCAGTACGTC. This gives the protein CASSLAGGRWSSYEQYV.

V usage is TRBV20-1 and J usage is TRBJ2-2, with TRBD2 matching over 7 bases. The V gene end was trimmed by 5 bases and the J gene end by 1 base; junction bases not matched to a gene: 7. The CDR3 sequence is 15 residues long. Germline V gives CDR1 DFQATT, CDR2 SNEGSKA (reference sequence). CDR3 nucleotides: TGCAGTGCTGCGGTGGGGGGGAGGAACACCGGGGAGCTGTTTTTT. This codes for CSAAVGGRNTGELFF.

This clonotype was observed at least ten times. The V and J genes are TRBV9 and TRBJ1-4, with D unclear. V was shortened by 3 bases and J by 1 base, with 10 bases between the two germline ends. The germline gives CDR1 SGDLS, CDR2 YYNGEE. The CDR3 runs 15 residues. CDR3 DNA sequence: TGTGCCAGCAGCGCCACAGTCTTAACTAATGAAAAACTGTTTTTT. Its protein is CASSATVLTNEKLFF.

The chain has TRBV12-3 or TRBV12-4 and TRBJ1-1; D remains unclear. The V and J ends lost 7 bases and 1 base respectively, with 10 bases between them. The CDR3 spans 13 residues. CDR3 DNA sequence: TGTGCCAGCACTCATCTAACGAACACTGAAGCTTTCTTT. This translates into CASTHLTNTEAFF.

The rearrangement links TRBV12-3 or TRBV12-4 to TRBJ2-3; 8 positions agree with TRBD2. The CDR3 is 15 amino acids. V lost 6 bases and J lost 5; bases outside the gene matches: 10. Here the CDR3 DNA reads TGTGCCAGCAGCCCTGCCAGCGGGAGCGTAGATACGCAGTATTTT. This sequence encodes CASSPASGSVDTQYF.

This clonotype was seen ten or more times. The chain recombines TRBV5-5 with TRBJ2-4; D is undetermined. In germline, CDR1 is SGHKS, CDR2 YYEKEE (reference sequence). This CDR3 has 12 residues. The V end lost 0 bases, the J end lost 6 bases, and 4 bases lay between the germline ends. DNA for the CDR3: TGTGCCAGCAGCTTGGATGGAAACATTCAGTACTTC. Translating gives CASSLDGNIQYF.

This clonotype was found many times. The chain couples TRBV29-1 to TRBJ2-1; 11 bases align to TRBD2. Germline CDR1 is SQVTM and CDR2 is ANQGSEA. The junction had 4 bases not matched to a gene; V was cut back by 5 bases and J by 4 bases. The CDR3 covers 14 residues. CDR3 sequence: CSVLAGGAYNEQFF. CDR3 DNA: TGCAGCGTTCTAGCGGGGGGAGCTTACAATGAGCAGTTCTTC.

This clonotype has a count of ten or more. The chain combines TRBV5-1 with TRBJ1-1; D is unclear. The ends were cut back, 0 bases at V and 1 base at J, with 7 bases in the middle. Germline V lookup: CDR1 SGHRS, CDR2 YFSETQ. CDR3 length: 14 residues. The CDR3 nucleotides read TGCGCCAGCAGCTTGGTAACGGGGAACACTGAAGCTTTCTTT. The encoded protein is CASSLVTGNTEAFF.

A few counts support this clonotype. The rearrangement links TRBV7-2 to TRBJ2-7; tentatively, D is TRBD1 (6 bases). The V gene lost 4 bases and the J gene lost 2 bases, with 12 bases spanning the gap. CDR1 and CDR2 from the germline V gene are SGHTA and FQGNSA. The CDR3 runs to 14 residues. The CDR3 reads CASSSLKGAYEQYV. The CDR3, as DNA: TGTGCCAGCAGCTCGCTTAAGGGGGCCTACGAGCAGTACGTC.

The chain employs TRBV20-1 and TRBJ2-5; TRBD2 aligns across 9 bases. V was clipped by 6 bases and J by 2 bases; unmatched bases: 13. CDR3 length: 16 residues. The V gene's germline CDR1 is DFQATT and CDR2 SNEGSKA (reference sequence). The DNA for the CDR3 is TGCAGTGCCACCCCCCCGGCTAGCGGGGTGCAAGAGACCCAGTACTTC. Translation gives CSATPPASGVQETQYF.

The table lists this clonotype with a count of one. This chain connects TRBV20-1 to TRBJ2-4; possible D gene TRBD2, 7 bases. The CDR3 has 13 amino acids. The V gene's germline CDR1 is DFQATT and CDR2 SNEGSKA (reference sequence). V dropped 3 bases and J dropped 7 bases, with 13 bases sitting between them. This chain's CDR3 is CSASEGGLNIQYF. The CDR3 DNA sequence: TGCAGTGCTAGCGAGGGGGGGCTGAACATTCAGTACTTC.

This clonotype was found many times. The chain uses TRBV29-1 and TRBJ2-1, with 10 bases lining up with TRBD2. From germline, CDR1 is SQVTM and CDR2 ANQGSEA. This CDR3 region has 12 residues. V was clipped by 7 bases and J by 9 bases; unmatched bases: 6. Written as DNA, the CDR3 is TGCAGCGGACTAGCGGGTTGGGGTGAGCAGTTCTTC. The encoded protein is CSGLAGWGEQFF.

The rearrangement uses TRBV5-1 and TRBJ2-7, with 9 bases matching TRBD2. V shed 0 bases, J shed 4 bases, and the junction held 5 bases outside the gene matches. Germline V gene lookup returns CDR1 SGHRS and CDR2 YFSETQ. The CDR3 is 15 residues long. The CDR3: CASSLGIAGAYEQYF. The DNA for the CDR3 is TGCGCCAGCAGCTTGGGGATAGCGGGAGCATACGAGCAGTACTTC.

This rearrangement joins TRBV15 to TRBJ2-5, with 8 nucleotides matching TRBD2. Germline CDR1 reads LNHNV; CDR2 reads YYDKDF (reference sequence). V shed 8 bases and J 4 bases; nucleotides not matched to a gene: 6. The CDR3 spans 13 residues. In DNA, the CDR3 is TGTGCCACCCAAGCGGGGGTAAGAGAGACCCAGTACTTC. Protein: CATQAGVRETQYF.